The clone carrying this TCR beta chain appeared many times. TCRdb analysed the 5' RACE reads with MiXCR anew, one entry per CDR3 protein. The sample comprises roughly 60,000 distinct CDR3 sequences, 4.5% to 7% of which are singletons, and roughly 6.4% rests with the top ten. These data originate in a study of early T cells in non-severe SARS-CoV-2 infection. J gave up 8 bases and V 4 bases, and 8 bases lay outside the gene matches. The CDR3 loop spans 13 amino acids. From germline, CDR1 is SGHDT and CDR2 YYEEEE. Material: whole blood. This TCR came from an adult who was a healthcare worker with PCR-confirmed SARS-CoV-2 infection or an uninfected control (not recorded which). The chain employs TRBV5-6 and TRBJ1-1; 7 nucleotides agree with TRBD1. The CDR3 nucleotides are TGTGCCAGCAGCAGCGGGACAGCCAACGAAGCTTTCTTT. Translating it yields CASSSGTANEAFF.